What follows are 18 T cell receptor beta chains derived from one specimen sequenced in a study of memory CD4+ T cells and cytomegalovirus serostatus. Repertoires were generated with immunoSEQ multiplex PCR, while TCRdb's copy carries only in-frame clones and drops some. The table lists around 53,000 clones, over 60% of them singletons. The sort gate was single viable CD3+CD4+CD8-CD45RO+ cells for memory CD4+ T cells. Input material: memory CD4+ T cells from blood. The receptors were gathered from an adult in good health and CMV-seropositive.

The rearrangement uses TRBV6-6 and TRBJ1-1; D remains unclear. Germline lookup yields CDR1 MNHNY and CDR2 SVGAGI (reference sequence). Deletions cut 4 bases from V and 0 bases from J, with 6 bases between. This CDR3 has 13 amino acids. The CDR3 coding sequence is TGTGCCAGCAGTTCGGGGTTGAACACTGAAGCTTTCTTT. It yields the protein CASSSGLNTEAFF.

The chain joins TRBV6-5 to TRBJ2-2; 10 bases are shared with TRBD2. CDR1 MNHEY and CDR2 SVGAGI come from the germline V gene. The CDR3 spans 16 residues. V was pared by 2 bases and J by 7 bases, with 7 bases of the junction left unmatched. CDR3 residues: CASSYALAGANGELFF. Written as DNA, the CDR3 is TGTGCCAGCAGTTACGCCCTAGCGGGAGCGAACGGGGAGCTGTTTTTT.

V is TRBV29-1 and J is TRBJ2-2; D may be TRBD2 (6 bases). This CDR3 is 15 amino acids long. Germline values: CDR1 SQVTM, CDR2 ANQGSEA. Trimming removed 1 base at V and 4 bases at J, with 13 bases between. CDR3 amino acids: CSVEGAARGTGELFF. CDR3 DNA sequence: TGCAGCGTTGAAGGGGCCGCGCGGGGCACCGGGGAGCTGTTTTTT.

The CDR3 reads CASRKTSGRVQSHNEQFF. The CDR3 bases are TGTGCCAGTAGGAAGACTAGCGGGAGGGTTCAGTCCCACAATGAGCAGTTCTTC. The rearrangement joins TRBV19 to TRBJ2-1; 14 nucleotides agree with TRBD2. V shed 6 bases and J 5 bases; nucleotides not matched to a gene: 12. Germline loops: CDR1 LNHDA, CDR2 SQIVND (reference sequence). The CDR3 is 18 amino acids.

This clone turned up a few times. This chain links TRBV19 with TRBJ2-7; 15 nucleotides match TRBD2. The ends lost 6 bases at V and 7 bases at J; junction bases unmatched: 13. CDR1 is LNHDA, CDR2 SQIVND, per germline (reference sequence). The CDR3 runs 17 residues. The DNA of the CDR3 is TGTGCCAGTAGCGCGACCACCGGGACTAGCGGGAGGAGGGAGCAGTACTTC. Protein sequence: CASSATTGTSGRREQYF.

The V gene is TRBV28, the J gene TRBJ2-5; TRBD2 might be the D (5 bases). Trimming took off 3 bases at V and 5 bases at J, with 16 bases between the two ends. Germline-derived CDR1 and CDR2 are MDHEN and SYDVKM. The CDR3 spans 15 residues. As DNA, the CDR3 is TGTGCCAGCAGTTTTGGCGGCAGCACGGGGGAGACCCAGTACTTC. Protein: CASSFGGSTGETQYF. The variable domain in full, with the rest retrieved from reference TRBV28 and TRBJ2-5, is DVKVTQSSRYLVKRTGEKVFLECVQDMDHENMFWYRQDPGLGLRLIYFSYDVKMKEKGDIPEGYSVSREKKERFSLILESASTNQTSMYLCASSFGGSTGETQYFGPGTRLLVL.

This clone came up a few times. V gene TRBV25-1 combines with J gene TRBJ2-7, with unresolved D. Germline V gene data show CDR1 as MGHDK and CDR2 as SYGVNS. The CDR3 length is 12 residues. V was clipped by 3 bases and J by 3 bases, with 6 bases between them. The CDR3 protein is CASSDWGYEQYF. The CDR3 nucleotides read TGTGCCAGCAGTGATTGGGGCTACGAGCAGTACTTC.

V usage is TRBV28 and J usage is TRBJ2-3, with D possibly TRBD2 on 5 matching bases. CDR1 and CDR2 (germline): MDHEN, SYDVKM. The CDR3 contains 15 residues. With 7 bases removed from V and 6 bases from J, the gap between germline ends came to 20 bases. The CDR3 here is CASTFRGPRVDTQYF. Here the CDR3 DNA reads TGTGCCAGCACCTTCCGCGGCCCGAGGGTGGATACGCAGTATTTT.

This clone was found once. The chain employs TRBV28 and TRBJ2-7, with 10 bases aligning to TRBD2. The CDR3 sequence is 15 residues long. V was clipped by 4 bases and J by 7 bases; unmatched bases: 10. CDR1 is MDHEN, CDR2 SYDVKM, per germline. CDR3 residues: CASSSTSGYMQEQYF. Here the CDR3 DNA reads TGTGCCAGCAGTTCGACTAGCGGGTACATGCAGGAGCAGTACTTC.

The chain is built from TRBV2 and TRBJ2-3; D is possibly TRBD2 (6 bases). The CDR3 consists of 15 residues. Germline assignment: CDR1 SNHLY and CDR2 FYNNEI. Trimming shortened V by 4 bases and J by 0 bases, and 11 bases separated the two germline ends. The CDR3 DNA sequence: TGTGCCAGCAGTGGAGAGGGAGGCAGCACAGATACGCAGTATTTT. Translation: CASSGEGGSTDTQYF.

This rearrangement joins TRBV10-3 to TRBJ1-1, with no clear D. The CDR3 is made up of 14 amino acids. Germline CDR1 ENHRY, CDR2 SYGVKD. The germline V and J ends were trimmed by 1 base and 0 bases, with 6 bases remaining between them. CDR3 DNA: TGTGCCATCAGTGAGTATCAGATGAACACTGAAGCTTTCTTT. Encoded protein: CAISEYQMNTEAFF.

V usage is TRBV7-2 and J usage is TRBJ2-2; TRBD2 aligns across 7 bases. J was trimmed by 7 bases and V by 5 bases; bases with no gene match: 10. CDR1 is SGHTA, CDR2 FQGNSA, per germline. The CDR3 runs to 15 residues. CDR3: CASSPFEGRVGELFF. The CDR3 nucleotides read TGTGCCAGCAGCCCCTTCGAAGGGAGGGTCGGGGAGCTGTTTTTT. Full variable domain (remainder filled in from reference TRBV7-2 and TRBJ2-2): GAGVSQSPSNKVTEKGKDVELRCDPISGHTALYWYRQSLGQGLEFLIYFQGNSAPDKSGLPSDRFSAERTGGSVSTLTIQRTQQEDSAVYLCASSPFEGRVGELFFGEGSRLTVL.

The chain has TRBV9 and TRBJ1-1, with no clear D. The CDR3 covers 14 residues. V was clipped by 3 bases and J by 4 bases, with 13 bases between them. Germline lookup yields CDR1 SGDLS and CDR2 YYNGEE. The CDR3 here is CASSETDAFTEAFF. CDR3 DNA sequence: TGTGCCAGCAGCGAGACCGACGCGTTCACTGAAGCTTTCTTT.

In this sample, this clone turned up once. The chain joins TRBV14 to TRBJ2-7; D not resolved. Per germline, CDR1 SGHDN and CDR2 FVKESK. The V and J ends lost 3 bases and 3 bases respectively, with 9 bases between them. This CDR3 region has 13 residues. CDR3 amino acids: CASSQATFYEQYF. The CDR3 DNA sequence: TGTGCCAGCAGCCAGGCCACTTTCTACGAGCAGTACTTC.

The chain is built from TRBV30 and TRBJ1-6; no reliable D call. Germline assignment: CDR1 GTSNPN and CDR2 SVGIG (reference sequence). V lost 5 bases, J lost 0 bases, and 17 bases lay in between. The CDR3 is 17 residues long. Here the CDR3 DNA reads TGTGCCTGGCGTTGGAGAGAGGGTAGCTCCTATAATTCACCCCTCCACTTT. This encodes CAWRWREGSSYNSPLHF.

This clone occurred a few times. The gene calls are TRBV9 and TRBJ1-2; 11 bases are shared with TRBD1. CDR3 length equals 14 residues. V lost 4 bases, J lost 7 bases, and 6 bases stayed unmatched. Per the germline V gene, CDR1 is SGDLS and CDR2 is YYNGEE. CDR3 protein: CASSLRDRGAGYTF. The CDR3 nucleotides are TGTGCCAGCAGCCTCCGGGACAGGGGGGCTGGCTACACCTTC.

V and J are TRBV6-5 and TRBJ2-5; the match to TRBD1 covers 7 bases. This CDR3 region has 15 residues. J lost 4 bases, V lost 5 bases, and 10 bases had no gene match. Germline V CDR1 and CDR2: MNHEY, SVGAGI. CDR3 coding DNA: TGTGCCAGCAGTCCCGGGGACAGAAGAGGAGAGACCCAGTACTTC. Protein: CASSPGDRRGETQYF.

The chain links TRBV7-8 to TRBJ2-1; D is ambiguous. Germline CDR1 and CDR2: SGHVS and FQNEAQ. The CDR3 consists of 13 residues. V gave up 5 bases and J gave up 4 bases, with 9 bases separating them. In DNA, the CDR3 is TGTGCCAGCAGCATTGGAAGTTACAATGAGCAGTTCTTC. Its translation: CASSIGSYNEQFF.